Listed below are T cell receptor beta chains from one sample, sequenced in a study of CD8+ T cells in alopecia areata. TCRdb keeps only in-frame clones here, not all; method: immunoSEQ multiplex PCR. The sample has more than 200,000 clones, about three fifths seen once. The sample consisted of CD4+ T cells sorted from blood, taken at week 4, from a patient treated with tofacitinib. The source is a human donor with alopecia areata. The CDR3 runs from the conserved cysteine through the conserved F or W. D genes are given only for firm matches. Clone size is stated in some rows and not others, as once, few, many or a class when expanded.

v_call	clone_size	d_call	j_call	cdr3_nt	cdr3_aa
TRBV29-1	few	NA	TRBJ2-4	TGCAGCGTTGAAGAGTCCCTAGCCAAAAACATTCAGTACTTC	CSVEESLAKNIQYF
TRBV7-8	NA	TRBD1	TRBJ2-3	TGTGCCAGCAGCTTAGGGACAGGGTTTGCAGATACGCAGTATTTT	CASSLGTGFADTQYF
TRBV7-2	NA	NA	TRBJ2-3	TGTGCCAGCAGCCCCTCTAGCACAGATACGCAGTATTTT	CASSPSSTDTQYF
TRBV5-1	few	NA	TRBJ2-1	TGCGCCAGCAGCTTGGACCCTTCATACGATGAGCAGTTCTTC	CASSLDPSYDEQFF
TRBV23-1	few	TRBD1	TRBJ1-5	TGCGCCAGCAGTCAATCCGACAGGGAGGGCAATCAGCCCCAGCATTTT	CASSQSDREGNQPQHF
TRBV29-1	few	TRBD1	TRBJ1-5	TGCAGCGTCGCGGGACAGGGCGATCAGCCCCAGCATTTT	CSVAGQGDQPQHF
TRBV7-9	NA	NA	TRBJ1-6	TGTGCCAGCAGCTCCCGGGACGGGAATTCACCCCTCCACTTT	CASSSRDGNSPLHF
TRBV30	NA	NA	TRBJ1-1	TGTGCCTGTGGTAACATGAACACTGAAGCTTTCTTT	CACGNMNTEAFF
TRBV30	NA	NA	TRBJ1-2	TGTGCCTGGAGTGAAATAGGGAATGGCTACACCTTC	CAWSEIGNGYTF
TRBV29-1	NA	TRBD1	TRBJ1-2	TGCAGCGTCGGGACAGGGACGAACTATGGCTACACCTTC	CSVGTGTNYGYTF
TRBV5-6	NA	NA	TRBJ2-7	TGTGCCAGCAGAGAACAGGGTATTGACTACGAGCAGTACTTC	CASREQGIDYEQYF
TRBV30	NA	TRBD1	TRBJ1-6	TGTGCCTGGAGTGGAGAGACAGGGGGCGAATCACCCCTCCACTTT	CAWSGETGGESPLHF
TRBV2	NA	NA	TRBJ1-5	TGTGCCAGCAGGATGGCCATAGACGGTCAGCCCCAGCATTTT	CASRMAIDGQPQHF
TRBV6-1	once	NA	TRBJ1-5	TGTGCCACCTGGGACGGGCGGGGAATCAAGCCCCAGCATTTT	CATWDGRGIKPQHF
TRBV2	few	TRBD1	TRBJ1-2	TGTGCCAGCAGGTGGACAGGTTACTATGGCTACACCTTC	CASRWTGYYGYTF
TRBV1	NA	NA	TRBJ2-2	TGCACCAGCAGCCCGGGATTAAACACCGGGGAGCTGTTTTTT	CTSSPGLNTGELFF
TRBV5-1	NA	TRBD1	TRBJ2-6	TGCGCCAGCAGCTCGGACAGGGGGCTTGGGGCCAACGTCCTGACTTTC	CASSSDRGLGANVLTF
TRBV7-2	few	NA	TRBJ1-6	TGTGCCAGCAGCCCCGGGGTGTTATATAATTCACCCCTCCACTTT	CASSPGVLYNSPLHF
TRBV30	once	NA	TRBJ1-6	TGTGCCTGGAGTACTAGGCAGCCCAATTCACCCCTCCACTTT	CAWSTRQPNSPLHF
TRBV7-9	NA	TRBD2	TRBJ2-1	TGTGCCAGCAGCTCAGGACTAGCCGGGAGGTACAATGAGCAGTTCTTC	CASSSGLAGRYNEQFF
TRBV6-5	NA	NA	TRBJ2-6	TGTGCCAGCAGTTACTCGGGGGTTCCTGGGGCCAACGTCCTGACTTTC	CASSYSGVPGANVLTF
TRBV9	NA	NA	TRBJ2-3	TGTGCCAGCAGCCCGACTACCACAGATACGCAGTATTTT	CASSPTTTDTQYF
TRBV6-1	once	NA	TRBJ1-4	TGTGCCAGCAGTCCCTCTTCGGCCCCGGAAAAACTGTTTTTT	CASSPSSAPEKLFF
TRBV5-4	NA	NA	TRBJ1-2	TGTGCCAGCAGCTGGAGCGCCGCTTCTTCCTATGGCTACACCTTC	CASSWSAASSYGYTF
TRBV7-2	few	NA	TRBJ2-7	TGTGCCAGCAGCCGACAGCAGGGTGAGCAGTACTTC	CASSRQQGEQYF
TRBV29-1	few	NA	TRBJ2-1	TGCAGCGCGGGCCGAGACAATGAGCAGTTCTTC	CSAGRDNEQFF